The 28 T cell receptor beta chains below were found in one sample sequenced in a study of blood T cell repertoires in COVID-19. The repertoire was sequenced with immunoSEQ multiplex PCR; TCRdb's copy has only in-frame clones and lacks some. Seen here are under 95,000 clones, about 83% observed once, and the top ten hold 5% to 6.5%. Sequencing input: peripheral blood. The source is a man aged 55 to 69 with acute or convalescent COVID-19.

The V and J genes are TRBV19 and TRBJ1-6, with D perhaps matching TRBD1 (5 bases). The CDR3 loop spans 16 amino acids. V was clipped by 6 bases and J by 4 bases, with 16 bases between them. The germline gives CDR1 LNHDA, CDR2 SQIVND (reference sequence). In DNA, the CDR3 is TGTGCCAGTAGAAGGCTGACAGATCATTATAATTCACCCCTCCACTTT. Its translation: CASRRLTDHYNSPLHF.

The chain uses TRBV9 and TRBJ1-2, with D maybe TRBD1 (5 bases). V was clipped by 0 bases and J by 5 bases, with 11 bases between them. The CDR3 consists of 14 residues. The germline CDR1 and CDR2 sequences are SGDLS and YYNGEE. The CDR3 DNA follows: TGTGCCAGCAGCGTAGCGGCAGGACAATATGGCTACACCTTC. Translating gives CASSVAAGQYGYTF.

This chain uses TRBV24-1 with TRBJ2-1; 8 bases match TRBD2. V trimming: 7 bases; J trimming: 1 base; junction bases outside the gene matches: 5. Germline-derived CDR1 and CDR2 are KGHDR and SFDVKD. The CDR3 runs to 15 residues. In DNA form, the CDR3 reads TGTGCCACCAGCGCCCGGGGGGGGTCCTACAATGAGCAGTTCTTC. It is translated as CATSARGGSYNEQFF.

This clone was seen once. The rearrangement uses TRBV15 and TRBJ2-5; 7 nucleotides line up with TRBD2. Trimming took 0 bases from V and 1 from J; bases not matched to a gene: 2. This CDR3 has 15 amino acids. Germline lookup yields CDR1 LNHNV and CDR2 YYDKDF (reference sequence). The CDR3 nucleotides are TGTGCCACCAGCAGAGATCCTAGCGGCCAAGAGACCCAGTACTTC. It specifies CATSRDPSGQETQYF.

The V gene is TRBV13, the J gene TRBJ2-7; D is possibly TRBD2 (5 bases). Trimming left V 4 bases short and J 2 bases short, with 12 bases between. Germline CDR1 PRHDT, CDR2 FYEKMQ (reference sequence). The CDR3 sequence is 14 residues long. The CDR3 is CASSSFVRAYEQYF. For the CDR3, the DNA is TGTGCCAGCAGCTCATTCGTGAGGGCCTACGAGCAGTACTTC. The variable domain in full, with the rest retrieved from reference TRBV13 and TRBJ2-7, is AAGVIQSPRHLIKEKRETATLKCYPIPRHDTVYWYQQGPGQDPQFLISFYEKMQSDKGSIPDRFSAQQFSDYHSELNMSSLELGDSALYFCASSSFVRAYEQYFGPGTRLTVT.

The CDR3 reads CASSSTPRDTQYF. The CDR3 nucleotides read TGTGCCAGCAGCTCCACCCCTAGAGATACGCAGTATTTT. V is TRBV3-1 (or the pseudogene TRBV3-2) and J is TRBJ2-3; D uncertain. V lost 5 bases and J lost 5, with 11 bases in between. The CDR3 length is 13 residues. Germline V lookup: CDR1 LGHDT, CDR2 YNNKEL (reference sequence).

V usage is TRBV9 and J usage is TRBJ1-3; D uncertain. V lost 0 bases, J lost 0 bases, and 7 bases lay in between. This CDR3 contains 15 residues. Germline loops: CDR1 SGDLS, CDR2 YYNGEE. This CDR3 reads CASSVEQISGNTIYF. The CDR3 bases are TGTGCCAGCAGCGTAGAACAGATCTCTGGAAACACCATATATTTT.

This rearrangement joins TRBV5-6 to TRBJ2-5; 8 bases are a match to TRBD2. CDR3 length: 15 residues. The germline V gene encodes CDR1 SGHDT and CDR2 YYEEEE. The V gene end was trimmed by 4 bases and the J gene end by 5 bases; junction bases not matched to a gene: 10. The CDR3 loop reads CASSRTGTRSETQYF. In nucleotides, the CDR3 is TGTGCCAGCAGCCGAACTGGGACTAGATCGGAGACCCAGTACTTC.

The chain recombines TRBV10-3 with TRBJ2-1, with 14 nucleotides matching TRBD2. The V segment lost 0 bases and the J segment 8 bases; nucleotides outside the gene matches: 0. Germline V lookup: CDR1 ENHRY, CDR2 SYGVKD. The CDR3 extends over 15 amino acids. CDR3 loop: CAISESTSGGDEQFF. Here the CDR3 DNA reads TGTGCCATCAGTGAGTCGACTAGCGGGGGGGATGAGCAGTTCTTC.

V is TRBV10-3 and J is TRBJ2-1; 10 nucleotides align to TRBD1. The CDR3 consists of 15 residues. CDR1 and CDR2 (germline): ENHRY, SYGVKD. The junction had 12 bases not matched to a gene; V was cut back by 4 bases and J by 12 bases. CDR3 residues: CAISGGQGPTMRQFF. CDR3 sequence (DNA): TGTGCCATCAGTGGGGGACAGGGGCCTACAATGAGGCAGTTCTTC.

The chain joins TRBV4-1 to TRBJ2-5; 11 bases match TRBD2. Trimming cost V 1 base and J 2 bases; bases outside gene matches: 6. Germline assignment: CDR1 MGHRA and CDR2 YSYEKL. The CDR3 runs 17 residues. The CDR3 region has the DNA TGCGCCAGCAGCCAAGTTGCCGGGACTAGCGGACAAGAGACCCAGTACTTC. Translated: CASSQVAGTSGQETQYF.

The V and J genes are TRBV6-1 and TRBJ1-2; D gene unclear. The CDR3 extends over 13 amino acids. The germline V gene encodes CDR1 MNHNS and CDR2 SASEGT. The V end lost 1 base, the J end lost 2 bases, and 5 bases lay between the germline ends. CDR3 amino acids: CASSEGANYGYTF. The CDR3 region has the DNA TGTGCCAGCAGTGAAGGCGCGAACTATGGCTACACCTTC.

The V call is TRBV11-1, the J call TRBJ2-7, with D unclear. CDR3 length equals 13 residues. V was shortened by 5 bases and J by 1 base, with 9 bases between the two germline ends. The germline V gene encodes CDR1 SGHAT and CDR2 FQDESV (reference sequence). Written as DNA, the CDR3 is TGTGCCAGCAGCCAAATAGTTTCCTACGAGCAGTACTTC. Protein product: CASSQIVSYEQYF.

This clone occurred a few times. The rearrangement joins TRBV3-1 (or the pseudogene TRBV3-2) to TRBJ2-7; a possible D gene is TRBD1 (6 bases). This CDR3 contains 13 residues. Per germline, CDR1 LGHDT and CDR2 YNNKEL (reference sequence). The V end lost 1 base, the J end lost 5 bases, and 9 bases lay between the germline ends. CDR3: CASSQVTGNEQYF. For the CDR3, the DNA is TGTGCCAGCAGCCAAGTGACAGGCAACGAGCAGTACTTC.

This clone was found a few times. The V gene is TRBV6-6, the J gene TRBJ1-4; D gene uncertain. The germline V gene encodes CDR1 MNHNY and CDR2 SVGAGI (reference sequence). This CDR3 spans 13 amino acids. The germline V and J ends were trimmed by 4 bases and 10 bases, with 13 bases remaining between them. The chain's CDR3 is CASSSNGGGKLFF. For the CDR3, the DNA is TGTGCCAGCAGTTCCAACGGAGGCGGAAAACTGTTTTTT.

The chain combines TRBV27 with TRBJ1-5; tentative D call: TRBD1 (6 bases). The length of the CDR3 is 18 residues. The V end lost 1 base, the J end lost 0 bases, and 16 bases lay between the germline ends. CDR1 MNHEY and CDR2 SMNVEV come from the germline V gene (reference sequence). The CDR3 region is CASSLLGGQDYSNQPQHF. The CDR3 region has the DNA TGTGCCAGCAGTTTATTAGGGGGACAAGATTATAGCAATCAGCCCCAGCATTTT.

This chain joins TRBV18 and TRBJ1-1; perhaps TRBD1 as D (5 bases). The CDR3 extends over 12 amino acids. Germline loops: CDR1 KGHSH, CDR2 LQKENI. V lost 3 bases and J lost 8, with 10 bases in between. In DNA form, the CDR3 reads TGTGCCAGCTCACCGGGGCACGGAGAAGCTTTCTTT. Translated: CASSPGHGEAFF.

In nucleotides, the CDR3 is TGTGCCAGCAGCCAACGTTTCGGGGTTGATACGCAGTATTTT. It encodes CASSQRFGVDTQYF. This sequence joins TRBV3-1 (or the pseudogene TRBV3-2) and TRBJ2-3; possibly TRBD2 for D (5 bases). V was clipped by 2 bases and J by 6 bases, with 12 bases between them. Germline CDR1 and CDR2: LGHDT and YNNKEL (reference sequence). This CDR3 spans 14 amino acids.

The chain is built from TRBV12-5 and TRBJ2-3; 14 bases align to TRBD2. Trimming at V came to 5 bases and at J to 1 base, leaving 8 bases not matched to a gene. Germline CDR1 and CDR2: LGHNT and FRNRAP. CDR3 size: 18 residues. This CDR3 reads CASGKGLAGGVGTDTQYF. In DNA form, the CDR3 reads TGTGCTAGTGGTAAAGGACTAGCGGGGGGAGTGGGCACAGATACGCAGTATTTT.

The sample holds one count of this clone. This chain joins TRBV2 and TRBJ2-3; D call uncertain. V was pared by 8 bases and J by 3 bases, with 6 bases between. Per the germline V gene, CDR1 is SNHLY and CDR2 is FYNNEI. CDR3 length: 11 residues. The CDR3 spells CASGRTDTQYF. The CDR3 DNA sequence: TGTGCCAGCGGCCGAACAGATACGCAGTATTTT. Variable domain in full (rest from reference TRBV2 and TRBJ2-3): EPEVTQTPSHQVTQMGQEVILRCVPISNHLYFYWYRQILGQKVEFLVSFYNNEISEKSEIFDDQFSVERPDGSNFTLKIRSTKLEDSAMYFCASGRTDTQYFGPGTRLTVL.

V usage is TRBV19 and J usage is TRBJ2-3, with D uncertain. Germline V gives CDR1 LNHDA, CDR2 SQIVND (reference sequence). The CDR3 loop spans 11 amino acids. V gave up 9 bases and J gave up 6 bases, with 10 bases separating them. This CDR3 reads CASTTRDTQYF. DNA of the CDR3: TGTGCCAGCACCACGAGGGATACGCAGTATTTT.

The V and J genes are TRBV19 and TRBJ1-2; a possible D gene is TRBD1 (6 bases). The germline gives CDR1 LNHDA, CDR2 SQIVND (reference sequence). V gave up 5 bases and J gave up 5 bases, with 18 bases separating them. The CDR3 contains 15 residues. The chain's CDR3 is CASSPGRTEIYGYTF. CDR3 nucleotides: TGTGCCAGTAGTCCAGGACGGACAGAAATTTATGGCTACACCTTC.

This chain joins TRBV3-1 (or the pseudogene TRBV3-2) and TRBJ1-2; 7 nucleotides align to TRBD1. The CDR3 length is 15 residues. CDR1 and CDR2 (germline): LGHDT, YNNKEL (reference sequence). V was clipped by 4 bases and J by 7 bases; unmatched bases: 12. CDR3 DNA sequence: TGTGCCAGCAGCCCCGGACAGGAGCTAAGAGGTGGCTACACCTTC. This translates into CASSPGQELRGGYTF.

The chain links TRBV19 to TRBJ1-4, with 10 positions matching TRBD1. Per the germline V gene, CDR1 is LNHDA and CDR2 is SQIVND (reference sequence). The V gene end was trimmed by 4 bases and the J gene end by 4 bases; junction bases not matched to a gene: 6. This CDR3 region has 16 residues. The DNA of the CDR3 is TGTGCCAGTAGTACGGACAGGGGGGAGTTTAATGAAAAACTGTTTTTT. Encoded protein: CASSTDRGEFNEKLFF.

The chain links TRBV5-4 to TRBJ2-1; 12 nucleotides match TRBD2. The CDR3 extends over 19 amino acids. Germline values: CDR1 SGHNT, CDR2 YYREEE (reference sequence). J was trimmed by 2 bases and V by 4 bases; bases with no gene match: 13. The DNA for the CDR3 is TGTGCCAGCAGCATCAATCTAGCGGGGGGGGTTAACACCTACAATGAGCAGTTCTTC. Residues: CASSINLAGGVNTYNEQFF.

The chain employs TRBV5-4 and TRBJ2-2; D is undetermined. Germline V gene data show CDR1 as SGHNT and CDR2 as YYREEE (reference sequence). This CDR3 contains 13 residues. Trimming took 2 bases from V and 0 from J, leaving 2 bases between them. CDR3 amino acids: CASSFANTGELFF. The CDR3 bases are TGTGCCAGCAGCTTCGCGAACACCGGGGAGCTGTTTTTT.

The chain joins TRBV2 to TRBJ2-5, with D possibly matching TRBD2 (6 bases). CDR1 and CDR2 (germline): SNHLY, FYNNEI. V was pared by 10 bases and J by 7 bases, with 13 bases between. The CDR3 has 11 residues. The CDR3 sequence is CATTGLTTQYF. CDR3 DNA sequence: TGTGCCACCACGGGACTGACGACCCAGTACTTC. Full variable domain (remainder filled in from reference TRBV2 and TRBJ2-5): EPEVTQTPSHQVTQMGQEVILRCVPISNHLYFYWYRQILGQKVEFLVSFYNNEISEKSEIFDDQFSVERPDGSNFTLKIRSTKLEDSAMYFCATTGLTTQYFGPGTRLLVL.

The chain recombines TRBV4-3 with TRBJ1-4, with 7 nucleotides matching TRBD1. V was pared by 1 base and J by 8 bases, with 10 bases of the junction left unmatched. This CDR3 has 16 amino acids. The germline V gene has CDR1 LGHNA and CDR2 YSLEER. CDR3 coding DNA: TGCGCCAGCAGCCAAGCTTCGACAGGGTTTCTAGAAAAACTGTTTTTT. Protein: CASSQASTGFLEKLFF.